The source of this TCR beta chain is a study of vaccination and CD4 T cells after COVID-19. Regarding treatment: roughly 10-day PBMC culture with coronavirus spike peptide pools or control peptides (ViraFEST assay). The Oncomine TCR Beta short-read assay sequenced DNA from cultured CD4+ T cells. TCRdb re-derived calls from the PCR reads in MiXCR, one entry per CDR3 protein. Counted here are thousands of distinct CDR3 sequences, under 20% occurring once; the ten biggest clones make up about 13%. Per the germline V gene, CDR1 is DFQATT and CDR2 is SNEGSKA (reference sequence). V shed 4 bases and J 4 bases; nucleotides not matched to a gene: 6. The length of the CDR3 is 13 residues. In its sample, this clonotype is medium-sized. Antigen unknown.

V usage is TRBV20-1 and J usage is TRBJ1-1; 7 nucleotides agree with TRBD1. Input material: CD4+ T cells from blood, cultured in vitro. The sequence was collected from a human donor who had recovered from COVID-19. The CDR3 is CSATQGSGTEAFF. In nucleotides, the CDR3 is TGCAGTGCTACACAGGGGTCTGGCACTGAAGCTTTCTTT.